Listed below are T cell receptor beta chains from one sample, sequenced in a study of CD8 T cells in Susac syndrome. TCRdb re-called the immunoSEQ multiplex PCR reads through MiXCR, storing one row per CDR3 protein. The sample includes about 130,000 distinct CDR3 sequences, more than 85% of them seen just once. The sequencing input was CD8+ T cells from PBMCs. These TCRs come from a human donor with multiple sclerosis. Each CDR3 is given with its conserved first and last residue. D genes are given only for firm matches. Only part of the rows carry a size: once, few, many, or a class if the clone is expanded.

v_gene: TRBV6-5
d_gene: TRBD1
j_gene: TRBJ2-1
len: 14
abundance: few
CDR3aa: CASSTGTGNNEQFF
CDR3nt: TGTGCCAGCAGTACCGGGACAGGGAACAATGAGCAGTTCTTC

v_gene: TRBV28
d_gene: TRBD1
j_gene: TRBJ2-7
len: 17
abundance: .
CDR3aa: CASSFLPTGPITYEQYF
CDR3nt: TGTGCCAGCAGTTTCCTACCGACAGGGCCTATAACCTACGAGCAGTACTTC

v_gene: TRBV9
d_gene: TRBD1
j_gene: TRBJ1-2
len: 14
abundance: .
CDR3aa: CASRAGTGTYGYTF
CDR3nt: TGTGCCAGCAGAGCCGGGACAGGGACGTATGGCTACACCTTC

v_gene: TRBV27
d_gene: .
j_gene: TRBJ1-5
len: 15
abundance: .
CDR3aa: CASSLDPNSNQPQHF
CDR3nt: TGTGCCAGCAGTTTGGATCCCAATAGCAATCAGCCCCAGCATTTT

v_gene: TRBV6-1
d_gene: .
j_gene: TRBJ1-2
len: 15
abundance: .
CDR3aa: CASSEYGEENYGYTF
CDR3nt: TGTGCCAGCAGTGAATATGGGGAGGAAAACTATGGCTACACCTTC

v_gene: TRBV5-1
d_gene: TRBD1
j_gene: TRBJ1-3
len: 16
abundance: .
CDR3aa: CASSGGTGYSGNTIYF
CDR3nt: TGCGCCAGCAGCGGCGGGACAGGGTACTCTGGAAACACCATATATTTT

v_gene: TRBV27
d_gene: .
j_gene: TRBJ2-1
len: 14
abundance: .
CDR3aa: CASSPRGSSDEQFF
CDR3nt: TGTGCCAGCAGTCCTCGTGGTAGTAGCGATGAGCAGTTCTTC

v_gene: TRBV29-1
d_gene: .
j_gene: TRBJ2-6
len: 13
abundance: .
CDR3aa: CSVERDGANVLTF
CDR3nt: TGCAGCGTTGAAAGGGATGGGGCCAACGTCCTGACTTTC

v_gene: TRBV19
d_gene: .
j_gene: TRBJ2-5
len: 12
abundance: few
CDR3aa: CASSIDQETQYF
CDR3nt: TGTGCCAGTAGTATTGATCAGGAGACCCAGTACTTC

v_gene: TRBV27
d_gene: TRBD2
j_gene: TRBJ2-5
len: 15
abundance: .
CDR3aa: CASSPREGLQETQYF
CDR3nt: TGTGCCAGCAGTCCCAGGGAGGGACTCCAAGAGACCCAGTACTTC

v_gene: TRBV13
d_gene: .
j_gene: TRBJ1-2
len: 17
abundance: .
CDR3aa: CASSLGPGGGDNYGYTF
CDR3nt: TGTGCCAGCAGCTTAGGCCCGGGGGGAGGGGACAACTATGGCTACACCTTC

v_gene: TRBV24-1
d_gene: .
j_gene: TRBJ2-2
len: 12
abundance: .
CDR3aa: CATRRDTGELFF
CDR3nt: TGTGCCACCCGAAGGGACACCGGGGAGCTGTTTTTT

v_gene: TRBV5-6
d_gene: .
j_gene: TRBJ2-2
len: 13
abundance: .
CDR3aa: CASSLGSGGELFF
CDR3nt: TGTGCCAGCAGCTTGGGAAGCGGCGGGGAGCTGTTTTTT

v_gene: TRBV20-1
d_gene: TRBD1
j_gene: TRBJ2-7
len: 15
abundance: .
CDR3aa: CSARDRGTGLYEQYF
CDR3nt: TGCAGTGCTAGAGATCGCGGGACAGGGCTCTACGAGCAGTACTTC

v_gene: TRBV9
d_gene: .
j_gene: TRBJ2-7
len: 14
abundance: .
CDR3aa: CASSAGTGAGEQYF
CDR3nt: TGTGCCAGCAGCGCCGGTACGGGGGCGGGGGAGCAGTACTTC

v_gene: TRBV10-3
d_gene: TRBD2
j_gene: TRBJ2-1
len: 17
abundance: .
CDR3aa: CAIRAGTSGRQHNEQFF
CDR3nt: TGTGCCATCAGGGCAGGGACTAGCGGGAGACAACACAATGAGCAGTTCTTC

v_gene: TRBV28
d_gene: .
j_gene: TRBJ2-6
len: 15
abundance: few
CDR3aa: CASSLRGAGANVLTF
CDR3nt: TGTGCCAGCTCTCTCCGTGGTGCAGGGGCCAACGTCCTGACTTTC